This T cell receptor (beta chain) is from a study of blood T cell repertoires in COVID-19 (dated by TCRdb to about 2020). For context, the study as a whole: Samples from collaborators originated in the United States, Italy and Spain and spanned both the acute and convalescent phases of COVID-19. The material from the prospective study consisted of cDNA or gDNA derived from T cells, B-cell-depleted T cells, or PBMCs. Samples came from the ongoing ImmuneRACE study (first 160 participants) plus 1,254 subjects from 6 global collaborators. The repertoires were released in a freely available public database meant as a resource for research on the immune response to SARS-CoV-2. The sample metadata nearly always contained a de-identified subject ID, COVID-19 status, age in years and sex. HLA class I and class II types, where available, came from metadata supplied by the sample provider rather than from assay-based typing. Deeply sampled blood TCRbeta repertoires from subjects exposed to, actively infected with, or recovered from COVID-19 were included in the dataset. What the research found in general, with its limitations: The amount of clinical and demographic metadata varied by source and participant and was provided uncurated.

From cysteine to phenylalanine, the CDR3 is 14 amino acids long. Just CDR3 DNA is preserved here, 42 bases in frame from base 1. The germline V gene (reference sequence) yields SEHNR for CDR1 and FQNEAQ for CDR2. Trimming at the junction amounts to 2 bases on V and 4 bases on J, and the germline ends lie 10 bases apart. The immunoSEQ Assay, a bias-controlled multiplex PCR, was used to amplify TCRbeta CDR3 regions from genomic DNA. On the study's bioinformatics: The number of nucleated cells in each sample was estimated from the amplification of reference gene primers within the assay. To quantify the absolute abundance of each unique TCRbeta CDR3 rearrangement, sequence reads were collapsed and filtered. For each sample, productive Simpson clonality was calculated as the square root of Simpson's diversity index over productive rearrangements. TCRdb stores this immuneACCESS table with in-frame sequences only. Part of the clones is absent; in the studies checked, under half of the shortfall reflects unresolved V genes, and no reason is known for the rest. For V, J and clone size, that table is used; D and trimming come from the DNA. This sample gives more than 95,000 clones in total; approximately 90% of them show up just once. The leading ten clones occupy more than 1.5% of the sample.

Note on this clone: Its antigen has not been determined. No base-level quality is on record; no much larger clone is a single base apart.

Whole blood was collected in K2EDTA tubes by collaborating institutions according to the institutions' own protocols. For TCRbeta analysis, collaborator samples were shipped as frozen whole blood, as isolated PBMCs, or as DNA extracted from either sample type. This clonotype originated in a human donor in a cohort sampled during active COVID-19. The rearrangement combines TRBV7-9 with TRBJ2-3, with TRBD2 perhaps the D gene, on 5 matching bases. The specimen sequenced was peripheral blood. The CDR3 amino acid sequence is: CASSLRGSADTQYF. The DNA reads TGTGCCAGCAGCTTACGAGGGAGCGCAGATACGCAGTATTTT.